Listed here are 12 T cell receptor beta chains from one sample, sequenced in a study of identical twins. TCRdb redid the calling of the 5' RACE reads with MiXCR, one entry per CDR3 protein. Of 700,000 to 950,000 distinct CDR3 sequences in the sample, approximately 13% were seen once. The sample was also reused in another study, on yellow fever vaccine responses in identical twins.

Sequenced material: PBMCs. These receptors all stem from a woman between 18 and 30 years old in good health.

The sample holds a few counts of this clonotype. The chain couples TRBV18 to TRBJ1-1; the match to TRBD1 covers 7 bases. CDR1 is KGHSH and CDR2 is LQKENI in the germline V gene. The CDR3 length is 15 residues. The junction had 9 bases not matched to a gene; V was cut back by 3 bases and J by 5 bases. The CDR3 region has the DNA TGTGCCAGCTCACCTCGCTCAGACAGGGATACTGAAGCTTTCTTT. Translating it yields CASSPRSDRDTEAFF.

In this sample, this clonotype turned up a few times. This sequence joins TRBV20-1 and TRBJ2-7; D might be TRBD1 (6 bases). From germline, CDR1 is DFQATT and CDR2 SNEGSKA (reference sequence). CDR3 length: 15 residues. V dropped 6 bases and J dropped 2 bases, with 20 bases sitting between them. The CDR3 DNA sequence: TGCAGTGCCACCCCCTTCGGACAGTTACCCTACGAGCAGTACGTC. Its translation: CSATPFGQLPYEQYV.

This chain connects TRBV12-3 or TRBV12-4 to TRBJ1-5; maybe TRBD1 (5 bases). V was cut by 6 bases and J by 1 base, with 10 bases left in between. The CDR3 is made up of 14 amino acids. The CDR3 nucleotides read TGTGCCAGCAGCGGGACTTTGAGCAATCAGCCCCAGCATTTT. Translation gives CASSGTLSNQPQHF.

The table lists this clonotype with many counts. V gene TRBV5-5 combines with J gene TRBJ2-1, with 10 bases identical to TRBD2. Trimming at V came to 0 bases and at J to 4 bases, leaving 4 bases not matched to a gene. This CDR3 is built from 16 residues. Looked up from germline, CDR1 is SGHKS and CDR2 is YYEKEE (reference sequence). CDR3 nucleotide sequence: TGTGCCAGCAGCTTGGGAGGAGCGGGAGGGTACAATGAGCAGTTCTTC. Translated, it gives CASSLGGAGGYNEQFF.

This clonotype was observed a handful of times. This rearrangement joins TRBV24-1 to TRBJ2-5, with TRBD1 as a possible D gene (6 bases). V was clipped by 2 bases and J by 4 bases, with 16 bases between them. Germline loops: CDR1 KGHDR, CDR2 SFDVKD. CDR3 length: 16 residues. CDR3 in DNA: TGTGCCACCAGTGATTCCACAGGGTGGTTCGGAGAGACCCAGTACTTC. Amino acid sequence: CATSDSTGWFGETQYF.

This clonotype came up a few times. The chain has TRBV7-2 and TRBJ2-1; no firm D call. The length of the CDR3 is 16 residues. V lost 0 bases, J lost 1 base, and 10 bases lay in between. The germline V gene has CDR1 SGHTA and CDR2 FQGNSA. CDR3 amino acids: CASSLALTKSYNEQFF. The CDR3 DNA is TGTGCCAGCAGCTTAGCACTCACCAAGTCCTACAATGAGCAGTTCTTC.

The chain is built from TRBV5-6 and TRBJ1-1; D is ambiguous. From germline, CDR1 is SGHDT and CDR2 YYEEEE. Trimming cost V 4 bases and J 2 bases, with 12 bases left between them. CDR3 size: 14 residues. The CDR3 region is CASSQRRINTEAFF. For the CDR3, the DNA is TGTGCCAGCAGCCAACGTCGGATTAACACTGAAGCTTTCTTT.

This clonotype was seen a few times. This sequence joins TRBV2 and TRBJ2-4, with D perhaps TRBD1 (5 bases). The CDR3 loop spans 15 amino acids. V lost 4 bases and J lost 2, with 12 bases in between. Per germline, CDR1 SNHLY and CDR2 FYNNEI. The CDR3 spells CASSAQGPTKNIQYF. The CDR3 nucleotides read TGTGCCAGCAGTGCCCAGGGTCCTACCAAAAACATTCAGTACTTC.

There are a few counts of this clonotype. The chain employs TRBV2 and TRBJ2-4; tentative D call: TRBD1 (6 bases). The CDR3 sequence is 16 residues long. Trimming stripped 3 bases from V and 0 bases from J, with 12 bases between. CDR1 SNHLY and CDR2 FYNNEI come from the germline V gene. CDR3 amino acids: CASSEVGGAAKNIQYF. In nucleotides, the CDR3 is TGTGCCAGCAGTGAGGTTGGGGGCGCAGCCAAAAACATTCAGTACTTC.

The J gene is TRBJ2-7, the V gene TRBV27; 11 nucleotides line up with TRBD2. V was clipped by 0 bases and J by 3 bases; unmatched bases: 13. Germline V lookup: CDR1 MNHEY, CDR2 SMNVEV (reference sequence). This CDR3 is built from 19 residues. The CDR3 protein is CASSLSQTSGEQTYYEQYV. The CDR3 coding sequence is TGTGCCAGCAGTTTATCTCAGACTAGCGGGGAGCAGACCTACTACGAGCAGTACGTC.

This rearrangement joins TRBV5-1 to TRBJ1-2; 7 bases agree with TRBD1. V was clipped by 2 bases and J by 10 bases; unmatched bases: 17. Germline V gene lookup returns CDR1 SGHRS and CDR2 YFSETQ. This CDR3 has 16 amino acids. The CDR3 DNA sequence: TGCGCCAGCAGCTTCTCTCCGGGACAGTTTCTGTTTGCCTACACCTTC. Translation gives CASSFSPGQFLFAYTF. The whole variable domain, remainder taken from reference TRBV5-1 and TRBJ1-2, is KAGVTQTPRYLIKTRGQQVTLSCSPISGHRSVSWYQQTPGQGLQFLFEYFSETQRNKGNFPGRFSGRQFSNSRSEMNVSTLELGDSALYLCASSFSPGQFLFAYTFGSGTRLTVV.

This clonotype occurred a few times. The J gene is TRBJ2-1, the V gene TRBV12-3 or TRBV12-4, with 9 bases fitting TRBD1. Unmatched junction bases numbered 12, after V lost 6 bases and J lost 3 bases. The length of the CDR3 is 17 residues. This CDR3 reads CASSWQAGTGFYNEQFF. CDR3 nucleotides: TGTGCCAGCAGCTGGCAGGCCGGGACAGGGTTCTACAATGAGCAGTTCTTC.